A single sample is the source of the 23 T cell receptor beta chains below, sequenced in a study of T cell responses to AZD1222 COVID-19 vaccine. The assay was immunoSEQ multiplex PCR, and TCRdb's table has in-frame clones only and misses some. The sample has 140,000 or so clones; 80% to 95% are singletons. The sequencing used peripheral blood, collected 28 days after the second AZD1222 dose. These TCRs come from an adult who received the AZD1222 COVID-19 vaccine.

The CDR3, as DNA: TGTGCCAGCAGTTCTTCATTAACCACCGGGGAGCTGTTTTTT. Protein product: CASSSSLTTGELFF. The chain carries TRBV6-2 or TRBV6-3 and TRBJ2-2; D unresolved. The germline gives CDR1 MNHEY, CDR2 SVGEGT. V lost 4 bases and J lost 4, with 10 bases in between. The length of the CDR3 is 14 residues.

V gene TRBV27 combines with J gene TRBJ1-5; 8 nucleotides line up with TRBD1. The germline gives CDR1 MNHEY, CDR2 SMNVEV (reference sequence). V gave up 5 bases and J gave up 2 bases; unmatched junction bases: 11. This CDR3 comprises 17 residues. The CDR3 DNA reads as TGTGCCAGCAGTCAGGGGACAGGAGTCATCGGCAATCAGCCCCAGCATTTT. It codes for CASSQGTGVIGNQPQHF.

The chain recombines TRBV13 with TRBJ2-1; D is ambiguous. The CDR3 totals 12 residues. Germline V gene lookup returns CDR1 PRHDT and CDR2 FYEKMQ (reference sequence). The V gene lost 6 bases and the J gene lost 7 bases, with 10 bases spanning the gap. CDR3 residues: CASRVWKNEQFF. The CDR3 region has the DNA TGTGCCAGCAGAGTCTGGAAGAATGAGCAGTTCTTC.

For this clone: One end of the junction varies from germline; a read error may be responsible. The CDR3 DNA reads TGTGCCAGCAGCTTAGCCGCAGGACCTCCAGATTTT. Protein sequence: CASSLAAGPPDF. This sequence joins TRBV7-9 and TRBJ1-3; the D is unclear. The germline V gene encodes CDR1 SEHNR and CDR2 FQNEAQ (reference sequence). The CDR3 is 12 amino acids.

This chain joins TRBV19 and TRBJ1-1; TRBD1 agrees at 9 bases. Germline V gene sequence: CDR1 LNHDA, CDR2 SQIVND (reference sequence). The CDR3 length is 14 residues. Trimming took 4 bases from V and 4 from J; bases not matched to a gene: 4. CDR3 sequence: CASSTQGAGTEAFF. The DNA of the CDR3 is TGTGCCAGTAGTACACAGGGGGCCGGCACTGAAGCTTTCTTT.

The CDR3 loop reads CASSPTGRRALDTQYF. CDR3 DNA sequence: TGTGCCAGCAGCCCCACGGGGCGAAGAGCTTTAGATACGCAGTATTTT. V and J are TRBV9 and TRBJ2-3; the D gene could be TRBD1 or TRBD2 (5 bases each). Germline V gene data show CDR1 as SGDLS and CDR2 as YYNGEE. V lost 4 bases to trimming and J lost 5 bases, with 20 bases between them. The CDR3 covers 16 residues.

The chain links TRBV29-1 to TRBJ1-2, with TRBD1 matching over 9 bases. The CDR3 consists of 15 residues. V was pared by 6 bases and J by 6 bases, with 14 bases of the junction left unmatched. CDR1 is SQVTM and CDR2 is ANQGSEA in the germline V gene. For the CDR3, the DNA is TGCAGCGTCCGAGACCGGGACAGGGCAGAGAATGGCTACACCTTC. Translation gives CSVRDRDRAENGYTF.

The CDR3 here is CASRVLRGYTF. CDR3 sequence (DNA): TGTGCCAGCAGAGTACTTCGGGGCTACACCTTC. The chain recombines TRBV6-5 with TRBJ1-2; D is undetermined. Germline loops: CDR1 MNHEY, CDR2 SVGAGI. The V end lost 6 bases, the J end lost 8 bases, and 10 bases lay between the germline ends. The CDR3 has 11 residues.

The count of this clone is one. The rearrangement joins TRBV6-6 to TRBJ2-1, with D hard to call. This CDR3 has 13 amino acids. CDR1 is MNHNY and CDR2 is SVGAGI in the germline V gene (reference sequence). V was cut by 6 bases and J by 5 bases, with 11 bases left in between. The CDR3 DNA reads TGTGCCAGCAGCAAGAGTGGGGACAATGAGCAGTTCTTC. Residues: CASSKSGDNEQFF.

This chain joins TRBV7-2 and TRBJ1-2; D is ambiguous. CDR1 is SGHTA, CDR2 FQGNSA, per germline. The CDR3 is made up of 13 amino acids. The V end was cut by 4 bases, the J end by 4 bases, with 10 bases between. Here the CDR3 DNA reads TGTGCCAGCAGCTCCGGTATTGGCTATGGCTACACCTTC. Its translation is CASSSGIGYGYTF.

This clone was counted a few times. V gene TRBV27 combines with J gene TRBJ2-1; 8 nucleotides agree with TRBD2. J was trimmed by 0 bases and V by 8 bases; bases with no gene match: 9. Looked up from germline, CDR1 is MNHEY and CDR2 is SMNVEV (reference sequence). The CDR3 is 16 residues long. The CDR3 protein is CASSRGGTGSYNEQFF. CDR3 DNA: TGTGCCAGCTCCCGGGGGGGAACGGGCTCCTACAATGAGCAGTTCTTC.

This clone was seen only a few times. The chain couples TRBV10-1 to TRBJ1-5, with 7 bases matching TRBD1. The J segment lost 0 bases and the V segment lost 8 bases, leaving 7 bases of the junction unmatched. This CDR3 comprises 15 residues. Germline V gives CDR1 WNHNN, CDR2 SYGVQD (reference sequence). Here the CDR3 reads CASGSGTDSNQPQHF. CDR3 DNA sequence: TGCGCCAGCGGATCCGGGACAGATAGCAATCAGCCCCAGCATTTT.

This clone was seen a single time. J is TRBJ2-3 and V is TRBV7-9; 7 bases are a match to TRBD1. V lost 3 bases, J lost 0 bases, and 12 bases stayed unmatched. The CDR3 spans 18 residues. CDR1 is SEHNR, CDR2 FQNEAQ, per germline (reference sequence). CDR3 residues: CASSFARDSRGSTDTQYF. CDR3 DNA: TGTGCCAGCAGCTTTGCCCGGGACAGCCGAGGGAGCACAGATACGCAGTATTTT.

This chain links TRBV4-3 with TRBJ2-4, with 8 bases that match TRBD1. This CDR3 is 14 amino acids long. From germline, CDR1 is LGHNA and CDR2 YSLEER. V lost 4 bases to trimming and J lost 7 bases; unmatched junction nucleotides: 6. The CDR3 region is CASSPGTGTNIQYF. The CDR3 DNA is TGCGCCAGCAGCCCTGGGACAGGAACCAACATTCAGTACTTC.

The rearrangement uses TRBV12-3 or TRBV12-4 and TRBJ2-5; no clear D gene. The length of the CDR3 is 13 residues. Deletions cut 3 bases from V and 5 bases from J, with 10 bases between. CDR3 sequence reads: CASSFGSEETQYF. The CDR3 coding sequence is TGTGCCAGCAGTTTCGGTAGTGAGGAGACCCAGTACTTC.

The chain combines TRBV5-5 with TRBJ1-5; maybe TRBD1 (5 bases). This CDR3 has 15 amino acids. Germline CDR1 reads SGHKS; CDR2 reads YYEKEE (reference sequence). V lost 4 bases and J lost 3, with 14 bases in between. CDR3 amino acids: CASSPGGTVNQPQHF. The CDR3 DNA reads as TGTGCCAGCAGCCCGGGGGGTACAGTCAATCAGCCCCAGCATTTT.

The V call is TRBV5-4, the J call TRBJ2-3; TRBD1 aligns across 12 bases. This CDR3 spans 17 amino acids. J lost 8 bases, V lost 1 base, and 11 bases had no gene match. The V gene's germline CDR1 is SGHNT and CDR2 YYREEE (reference sequence). CDR3 DNA: TGTGCCAGCAGCTTGCCGGGGACAGGGGGCTTGGCGGCTACGCAGTATTTT. Protein sequence: CASSLPGTGGLAATQYF.

A few counts support this clone. The chain has TRBV6-1 and TRBJ2-7, with D unresolved. CDR1 is MNHNS, CDR2 SASEGT, per germline. The CDR3 has 15 residues. The V gene lost 0 bases and the J gene lost 2 bases, with 11 bases spanning the gap. CDR3 in amino acids: CASSEAQFATYEQYF. The DNA of the CDR3 is TGTGCCAGCAGTGAAGCACAGTTCGCGACCTACGAGCAGTACTTC.

The chain links TRBV6-2 or TRBV6-3 to TRBJ2-7; tentatively, D is TRBD2 (5 bases). The germline CDR1 and CDR2 sequences are MNHEY and SVGEGT. The CDR3 extends over 15 amino acids. Trimming took 2 bases from V and 5 from J, leaving 16 bases between them. The CDR3 loop reads CASSYPGSPRNEQYF. CDR3 in DNA: TGTGCCAGCAGTTACCCGGGGTCCCCTCGGAACGAGCAGTACTTC.

This chain links TRBV15 with TRBJ1-4, with a weak D call TRBD1 (6 bases). V lost 0 bases to trimming and J lost 7 bases, with 15 bases between them. From germline, CDR1 is LNHNV and CDR2 YYDKDF (reference sequence). The CDR3 runs 16 residues. CDR3 protein: CATSRDWGAGGEKLFF. CDR3 in DNA: TGTGCCACCAGCAGAGATTGGGGGGCAGGTGGTGAAAAACTGTTTTTT.

The chain combines TRBV15 with TRBJ2-1, with D tentatively TRBD1 (8 bases). V gave up 3 bases and J gave up 7 bases, with 16 bases separating them. The CDR3 has 15 amino acids. Germline V gene lookup returns CDR1 LNHNV and CDR2 YYDKDF (reference sequence). CDR3 in amino acids: CATSSWEGQENEQFF. Written as DNA, the CDR3 is TGTGCCACCAGCAGCTGGGAGGGACAGGAAAATGAGCAGTTCTTC.

The rearrangement uses TRBV28 and TRBJ2-7, with TRBD2 as a possible D gene (6 bases). The germline V and J ends were trimmed by 3 bases and 3 bases, with 6 bases remaining between them. Germline V gives CDR1 MDHEN, CDR2 SYDVKM. CDR3 length equals 12 residues. CDR3 sequence: CASSFGSYEQYF. Written as DNA, the CDR3 is TGTGCCAGCAGTTTCGGGAGCTACGAGCAGTACTTC.

The rearrangement uses TRBV12-5 and TRBJ1-5; the D gene is possibly TRBD1 (5 bases). There are 13 residues in the CDR3. Germline V gives CDR1 LGHNT, CDR2 FRNRAP. V was trimmed by 6 bases and J by 5 bases, leaving 11 bases between them. The CDR3 DNA reads TGTGCTAGTGGGAGGGGTACGGATCAGCCCCAGCATTTT. Amino acid sequence: CASGRGTDQPQHF.